The rows below give T cell receptor beta chains drawn from one sample of a study of OX40 agonist ivuxolimab in advanced cancers. Here immunoSEQ multiplex PCR was the method, and the copy in TCRdb shows in-frame clones only, minus some. The sample holds roughly 55,000 clones; 80% are singletons and the top ten take 4.4%. Material: CD4+ or CD8+ T cells sorted from blood, obtained in a trial of the OX40 agonist ivuxolimab. The receptor source for this set is an adult with an advanced solid tumor such as melanoma, head and neck, liver or kidney cancer. CDR3s include the opening cysteine and the closing phenylalanine or tryptophan. The D gene is left open where the match is weak. Where a row states a size, it is once, few, many or the class of an expanded clone; other rows omit it.

CDR3 DNA: TGTGCCAGCAGTTTAAATCCCACGTTATTGACAGCCGAAGCTTTCTTT; CDR3 protein: CASSLNPTLLTAEAFF; clone size: NA; J gene: TRBJ1-1; D gene: NA; CDR3 length: 16; V gene: TRBV28
CDR3 DNA: TGTGCCAGTAGTATTATGCTAGCGGGGGAGTACCAAGAGACCCAGTACTTC; CDR3 protein: CASSIMLAGEYQETQYF; clone size: NA; J gene: TRBJ2-5; D gene: TRBD2; CDR3 length: 17; V gene: TRBV19
CDR3 DNA: TGCAGCGCTATGGAGGCGGGAGGCTTCAATGAGCAGTTCTTC; CDR3 protein: CSAMEAGGFNEQFF; clone size: NA; J gene: TRBJ2-1; D gene: TRBD2; CDR3 length: 14; V gene: TRBV29-1
CDR3 DNA: TGTGCCAGCAGCCTTGGGGGCTATAGCAATCAGCCCCAGCATTTT; CDR3 protein: CASSLGGYSNQPQHF; clone size: few; J gene: TRBJ1-5; D gene: NA; CDR3 length: 15; V gene: TRBV7-9
CDR3 DNA: TGTGCCAGCAGCCGGGACAGGGGAGAGGGCCAGCCCCAGCATTTT; CDR3 protein: CASSRDRGEGQPQHF; clone size: NA; J gene: TRBJ1-5; D gene: TRBD1; CDR3 length: 15; V gene: TRBV5-4
CDR3 DNA: TGTGCCAGCAGAGAGGCCGACAGGGGGAATTCACCCCTCCACTTT; CDR3 protein: CASREADRGNSPLHF; clone size: NA; J gene: TRBJ1-6; D gene: TRBD1; CDR3 length: 15; V gene: TRBV2
CDR3 DNA: TGTGCCAGCAGTGAGGAGCGGCAGATCGAAGCTTTCTTT; CDR3 protein: CASSEERQIEAFF; clone size: once; J gene: TRBJ1-1; D gene: NA; CDR3 length: 13; V gene: TRBV2
CDR3 DNA: TGTGCCAGCAGCGCAGATGACAGGCTCACTGAAGCTTTCTTT; CDR3 protein: CASSADDRLTEAFF; clone size: few; J gene: TRBJ1-1; D gene: NA; CDR3 length: 14; V gene: TRBV11-2
CDR3 DNA: TGTGCCAGCAGTCGACAGGGGAGGTATGGCTACACCTTC; CDR3 protein: CASSRQGRYGYTF; clone size: NA; J gene: TRBJ1-2; D gene: TRBD1; CDR3 length: 13; V gene: TRBV2
CDR3 DNA: TGTGCCAGCAGTGATGAATTGCGGACTGTCTCCTACAATGAGCAGTTCTTC; CDR3 protein: CASSDELRTVSYNEQFF; clone size: NA; J gene: TRBJ2-1; D gene: NA; CDR3 length: 17; V gene: TRBV6-1
CDR3 DNA: TGTGCCAGCTCACTCTGGGGAAACACTGAAGCTTTCTTT; CDR3 protein: CASSLWGNTEAFF; clone size: NA; J gene: TRBJ1-1; D gene: NA; CDR3 length: 13; V gene: TRBV18
CDR3 DNA: TGTGCCAGCAGCGAAGTGGGAGGGACTAGCGGGAGGGAGTTCTTC; CDR3 protein: CASSEVGGTSGREFF; clone size: NA; J gene: TRBJ2-1; D gene: TRBD2; CDR3 length: 15; V gene: TRBV11-2
CDR3 DNA: TGTGCCGGCAGTCTTGGACTAGCGGATCAAGAGACCCAGTACTTC; CDR3 protein: CAGSLGLADQETQYF; clone size: NA; J gene: TRBJ2-5; D gene: TRBD2; CDR3 length: 15; V gene: TRBV9
CDR3 DNA: TGCGCCAGCAGCCTGCCGGGGGCGAGCACCGGGGAGCTGTTTTTT; CDR3 protein: CASSLPGASTGELFF; clone size: NA; J gene: TRBJ2-2; D gene: NA; CDR3 length: 15; V gene: TRBV5-1
CDR3 DNA: TGTGCCAGCGGACAGGGTAGATACTACGAGCAGTACTTC; CDR3 protein: CASGQGRYYEQYF; clone size: NA; J gene: TRBJ2-7; D gene: TRBD1; CDR3 length: 13; V gene: TRBV28
CDR3 DNA: TGTGCCAGCAGTTTGGGGGGTTCAACAGGGGCTTATAACTATGGCTACACCTTC; CDR3 protein: CASSLGGSTGAYNYGYTF; clone size: NA; J gene: TRBJ1-2; D gene: TRBD1; CDR3 length: 18; V gene: TRBV28
CDR3 DNA: TGTGCCATCAGTGAGTCGAAGGCGGGGCGCTCCTACGAGCAGTACTTC; CDR3 protein: CAISESKAGRSYEQYF; clone size: once; J gene: TRBJ2-7; D gene: NA; CDR3 length: 16; V gene: TRBV10-3
CDR3 DNA: TGTGCCAGCTCTTACGGTTTCTACGAGCAGTACTTC; CDR3 protein: CASSYGFYEQYF; clone size: NA; J gene: TRBJ2-7; D gene: NA; CDR3 length: 12; V gene: TRBV5-4
CDR3 DNA: TGTGCCAGCAGTTTACGGGAAAACTATGGCTACACCTTC; CDR3 protein: CASSLRENYGYTF; clone size: NA; J gene: TRBJ1-2; D gene: NA; CDR3 length: 13; V gene: TRBV27
CDR3 DNA: TGTGCCAGCAGTTTCCAAGCCTACTACGAGCAGTACTTC; CDR3 protein: CASSFQAYYEQYF; clone size: NA; J gene: TRBJ2-7; D gene: NA; CDR3 length: 13; V gene: TRBV6-6
CDR3 DNA: TGTGCCAGCAACTGGGACCTACTAAGGGGTGAGCAGTTCTTC; CDR3 protein: CASNWDLLRGEQFF; clone size: NA; J gene: TRBJ2-1; D gene: NA; CDR3 length: 14; V gene: TRBV6-6
CDR3 DNA: TGTGCCAGCAGTGATTCGGGGACTACTGGAAACACCATATATTTT; CDR3 protein: CASSDSGTTGNTIYF; clone size: NA; J gene: TRBJ1-3; D gene: NA; CDR3 length: 15; V gene: TRBV2
CDR3 DNA: TGTGCCAGCAGTTTATCTAGCGGGGGCTCCTACGAGCAGTACTTC; CDR3 protein: CASSLSSGGSYEQYF; clone size: NA; J gene: TRBJ2-7; D gene: TRBD2; CDR3 length: 15; V gene: TRBV27
CDR3 DNA: TGTGCCAGCAGCTTTGGCGGGGCAGTGTATGAGCAGTTCTTC; CDR3 protein: CASSFGGAVYEQFF; clone size: NA; J gene: TRBJ2-1; D gene: NA; CDR3 length: 14; V gene: TRBV7-2
CDR3 DNA: TGTGCCAGCAGTGAAGGGGCAGGGCAGAACAATCAGCCCCAGCATTTT; CDR3 protein: CASSEGAGQNNQPQHF; clone size: NA; J gene: TRBJ1-5; D gene: NA; CDR3 length: 16; V gene: TRBV2
CDR3 DNA: TGTGCCAGCAGCCACCGCTACGAGCAGTACTTC; CDR3 protein: CASSHRYEQYF; clone size: NA; J gene: TRBJ2-7; D gene: NA; CDR3 length: 11; V gene: TRBV11-2
CDR3 DNA: TGTGCCGGCAGCTTAGCGCAGGGAGGTGGCACTGAAGCTTTCTTT; CDR3 protein: CAGSLAQGGGTEAFF; clone size: NA; J gene: TRBJ1-1; D gene: NA; CDR3 length: 15; V gene: TRBV7-9
CDR3 DNA: TGTGCCAGCATCCGGGCAGTTACGGAAGAGCAGTACTTC; CDR3 protein: CASIRAVTEEQYF; clone size: NA; J gene: TRBJ2-7; D gene: NA; CDR3 length: 13; V gene: TRBV6-6
CDR3 DNA: TGTGCCAGCAGCTTATTTAAGGTGAACACTGAAGCTTTCTTT; CDR3 protein: CASSLFKVNTEAFF; clone size: NA; J gene: TRBJ1-1; D gene: NA; CDR3 length: 14; V gene: TRBV7-2
CDR3 DNA: TGTGCCAGCCGCACTAAAGTTCAGCCCTCTGGGGCCAACGTCCTGACTTTC; CDR3 protein: CASRTKVQPSGANVLTF; clone size: once; J gene: TRBJ2-6; D gene: NA; CDR3 length: 17; V gene: TRBV9
CDR3 DNA: TGTGCCAGCAGCCCCGGGGGGATTAACTATGGCTACACCTTC; CDR3 protein: CASSPGGINYGYTF; clone size: NA; J gene: TRBJ1-2; D gene: NA; CDR3 length: 14; V gene: TRBV28
CDR3 DNA: TGTGCCAGCAGCCTTCTTGCCGTCAATGAGCAGTTCTTC; CDR3 protein: CASSLLAVNEQFF; clone size: NA; J gene: TRBJ2-1; D gene: NA; CDR3 length: 13; V gene: TRBV5-4
CDR3 DNA: TGCGCCAGCAGCCTGTGGGTGAGCTCTGGAAACACCATATATTTT; CDR3 protein: CASSLWVSSGNTIYF; clone size: medium-sized; J gene: TRBJ1-3; D gene: NA; CDR3 length: 15; V gene: TRBV5-1
CDR3 DNA: TGCGCCTCCAGCGGAGGGGCCCTTAGCACAGATACGCAGTATTTT; CDR3 protein: CASSGGALSTDTQYF; clone size: NA; J gene: TRBJ2-3; D gene: NA; CDR3 length: 15; V gene: TRBV5-1
CDR3 DNA: TGTGCCAGCAGCCCCTCTGGACTAGGGAATGAGCAGTTCTTC; CDR3 protein: CASSPSGLGNEQFF; clone size: NA; J gene: TRBJ2-1; D gene: TRBD2; CDR3 length: 14; V gene: TRBV28
CDR3 DNA: TGTGCCAGCAGCCATGGGTGGTCAGGGCCAGATACGCAGTATTTT; CDR3 protein: CASSHGWSGPDTQYF; clone size: NA; J gene: TRBJ2-3; D gene: NA; CDR3 length: 15; V gene: TRBV7-2